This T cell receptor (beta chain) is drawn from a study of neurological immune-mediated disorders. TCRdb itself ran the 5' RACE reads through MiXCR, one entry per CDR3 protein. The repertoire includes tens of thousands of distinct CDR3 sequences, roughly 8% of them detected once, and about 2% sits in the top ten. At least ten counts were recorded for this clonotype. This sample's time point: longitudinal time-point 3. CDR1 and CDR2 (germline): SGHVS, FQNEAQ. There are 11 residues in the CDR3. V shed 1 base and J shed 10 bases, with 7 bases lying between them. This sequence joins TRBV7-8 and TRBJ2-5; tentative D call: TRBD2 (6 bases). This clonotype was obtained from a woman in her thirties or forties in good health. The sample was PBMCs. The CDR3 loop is CASSLGAGQYF. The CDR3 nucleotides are TGTGCCAGCAGCTTAGGAGCGGGCCAGTACTTC.